This TCR beta chain was sequenced in a study of blood T cell repertoires in COVID-19. Study information: Acute and convalescent COVID-19 specimens originated in the United States, Italy and Spain. The cDNA or gDNA used as material had been derived from T cells, B-cell-depleted T cells, or PBMCs.

Per the original data handling: Cell counts per sample came from amplifying reference gene primers. Measured with immunoSEQ multiplex PCR; TCRdb has only the in-frame clones, and not every one. Clone size and the V and J calls come from that table; the DNA yielded D and trimming. The table has 150,000 to 200,000 clones, over 75% seen once. Trimming took 5 bases from V and 5 from J; bases not matched to a gene: 8. The germline gives CDR1 ENHRY, CDR2 SYGVKD. This CDR3 is 15 amino acids long. Sequenced sample: peripheral blood. The receptor was derived from a man between 65 and 85 years old who had recovered from COVID-19. The chain couples TRBV10-3 to TRBJ2-5; 10 nucleotides align to TRBD1. The CDR3 DNA reads as TGTGCCATCAGTTCTGGACAGGGGGTGCCGGAGACCCAGTACTTC. It yields the protein CAISSGQGVPETQYF.